This T cell receptor (beta chain) is drawn from a study of T cells after yellow fever vaccination. General study results and limits: From the bulk population, abundant clonotypes could contaminate and appear within FACS-sorted repertoires. Booster samples showed a return of most primary-vaccination clones (almost 97% CD4, around 85% CD8).

In making TCR cDNA, 5'RACE template switching added a universal primer site and UMIs to it. TCRdb re-called the 5' RACE reads through MiXCR, storing one row per CDR3 protein. This sample has 250,000 to 350,000 distinct CDR3 sequences, with 8.7% found just once. The V gene's germline CDR1 is SGHRS and CDR2 YFSETQ. This CDR3 contains 14 residues. With 4 bases removed from V and 2 bases from J, the gap between germline ends came to 12 bases. On this clonotype: The antigen is undetermined.

The rearrangement joins TRBV5-1 to TRBJ1-1; D ambiguous. Sequences were derived from CD4+ T cells sorted from PBMCs, sampled 5 days after the yellow fever booster vaccination. This sequence was found in a man aged 18 to 35 who received the YFV17D yellow fever vaccine. CDR3 loop: CASSGTYGNTEAFF. In DNA form, the CDR3 reads TGCGCCAGCAGCGGAACATATGGAAACACTGAAGCTTTCTTT.